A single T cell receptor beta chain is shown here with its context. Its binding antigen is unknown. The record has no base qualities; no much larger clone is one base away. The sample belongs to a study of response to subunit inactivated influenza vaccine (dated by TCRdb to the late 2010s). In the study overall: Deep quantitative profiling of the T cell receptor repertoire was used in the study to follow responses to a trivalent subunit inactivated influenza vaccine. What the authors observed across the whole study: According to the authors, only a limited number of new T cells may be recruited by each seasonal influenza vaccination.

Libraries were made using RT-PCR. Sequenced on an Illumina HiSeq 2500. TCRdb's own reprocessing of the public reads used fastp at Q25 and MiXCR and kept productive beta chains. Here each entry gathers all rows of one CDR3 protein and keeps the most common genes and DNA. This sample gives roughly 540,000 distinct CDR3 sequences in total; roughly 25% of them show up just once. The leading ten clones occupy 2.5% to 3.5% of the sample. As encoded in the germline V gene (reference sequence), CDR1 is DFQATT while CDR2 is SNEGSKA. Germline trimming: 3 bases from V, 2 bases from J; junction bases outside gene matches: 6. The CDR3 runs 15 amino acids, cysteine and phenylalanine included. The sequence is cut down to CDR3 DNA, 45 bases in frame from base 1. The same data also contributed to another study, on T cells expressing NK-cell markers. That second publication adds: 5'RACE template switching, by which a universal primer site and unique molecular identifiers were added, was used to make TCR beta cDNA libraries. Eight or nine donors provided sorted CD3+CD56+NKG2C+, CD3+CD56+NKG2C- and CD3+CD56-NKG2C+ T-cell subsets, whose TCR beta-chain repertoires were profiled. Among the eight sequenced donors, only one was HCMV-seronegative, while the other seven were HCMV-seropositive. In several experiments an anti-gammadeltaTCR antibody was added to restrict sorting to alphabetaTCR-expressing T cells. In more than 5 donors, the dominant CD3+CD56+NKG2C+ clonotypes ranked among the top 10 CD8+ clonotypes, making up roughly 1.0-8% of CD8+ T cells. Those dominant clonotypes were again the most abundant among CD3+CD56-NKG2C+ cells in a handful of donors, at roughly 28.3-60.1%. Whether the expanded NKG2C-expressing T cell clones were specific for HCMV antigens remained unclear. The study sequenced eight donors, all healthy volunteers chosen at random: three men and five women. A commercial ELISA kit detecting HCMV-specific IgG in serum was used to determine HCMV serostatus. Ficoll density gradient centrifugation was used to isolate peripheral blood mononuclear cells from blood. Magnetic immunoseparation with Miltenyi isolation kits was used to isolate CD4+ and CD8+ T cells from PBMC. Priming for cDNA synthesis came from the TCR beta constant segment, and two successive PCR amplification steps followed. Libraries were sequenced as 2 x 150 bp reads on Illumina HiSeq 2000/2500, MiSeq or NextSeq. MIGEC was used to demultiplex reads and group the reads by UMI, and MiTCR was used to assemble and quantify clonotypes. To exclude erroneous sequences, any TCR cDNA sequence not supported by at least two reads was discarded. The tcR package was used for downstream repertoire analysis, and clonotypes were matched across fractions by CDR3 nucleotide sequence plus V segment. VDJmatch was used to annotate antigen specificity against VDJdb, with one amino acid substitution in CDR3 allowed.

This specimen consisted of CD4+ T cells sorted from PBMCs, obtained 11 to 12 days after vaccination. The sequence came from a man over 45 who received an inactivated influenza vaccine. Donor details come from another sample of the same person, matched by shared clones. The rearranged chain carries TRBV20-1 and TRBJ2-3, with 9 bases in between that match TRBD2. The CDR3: CSARWLAGNTDTQYF. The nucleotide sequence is TGCAGTGCTAGGTGGCTAGCGGGGAACACAGATACGCAGTATTTT.